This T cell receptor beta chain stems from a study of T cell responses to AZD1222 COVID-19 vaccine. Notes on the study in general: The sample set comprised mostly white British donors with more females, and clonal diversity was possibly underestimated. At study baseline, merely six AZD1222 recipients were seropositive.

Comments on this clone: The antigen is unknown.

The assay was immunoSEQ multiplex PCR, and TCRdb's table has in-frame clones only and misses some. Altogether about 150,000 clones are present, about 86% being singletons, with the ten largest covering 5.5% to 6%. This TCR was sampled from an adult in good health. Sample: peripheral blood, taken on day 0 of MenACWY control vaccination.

Written as DNA, the CDR3 is TGCGCCAGCAGCTTGGCCGGGACAGGGGGTGGCTACACCTTC. Its translation is CASSLAGTGGGYTF. The V call is TRBV5-1, the J call TRBJ1-2; 11 positions match TRBD1. The V and J ends lost 0 bases and 7 bases, in that order; junction bases with no gene match: 2. The CDR3 has 14 residues. The germline V gene has CDR1 SGHRS and CDR2 YFSETQ. Supplemented by reference TRBV5-1 and TRBJ1-2, the full variable domain reads KAGVTQTPRYLIKTRGQQVTLSCSPISGHRSVSWYQQTPGQGLQFLFEYFSETQRNKGNFPGRFSGRQFSNSRSEMNVSTLELGDSALYLCASSLAGTGGGYTFGSGTRLTVV.